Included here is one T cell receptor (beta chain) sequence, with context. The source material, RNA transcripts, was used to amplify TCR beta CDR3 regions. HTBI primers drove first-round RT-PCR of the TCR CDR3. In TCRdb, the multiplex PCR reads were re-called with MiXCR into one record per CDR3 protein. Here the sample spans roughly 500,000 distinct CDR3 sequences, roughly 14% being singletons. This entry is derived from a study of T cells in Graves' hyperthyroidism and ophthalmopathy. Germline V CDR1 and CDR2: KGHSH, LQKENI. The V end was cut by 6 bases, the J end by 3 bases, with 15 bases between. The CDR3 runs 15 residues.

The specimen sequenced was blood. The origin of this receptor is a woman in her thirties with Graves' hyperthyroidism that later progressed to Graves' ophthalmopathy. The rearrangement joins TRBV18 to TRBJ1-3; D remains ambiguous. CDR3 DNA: TGTGCCAGCTCTTATGGGCAGATCGTTGGAAACACCATATATTTT. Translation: CASSYGQIVGNTIYF.